The clone carrying this TCR beta chain was seen ten or more times. The data were taken from a study of early T cells in non-severe SARS-CoV-2 infection. CDR3 length equals 15 residues. With 2 bases removed from V and 2 bases from J, the gap between germline ends came to 11 bases. Per the germline V gene, CDR1 is SGHRS and CDR2 is YFSETQ. TCRdb used MiXCR to reprocess the 5' RACE reads, holding one entry per CDR3 protein. The sample has 80,000 or so distinct CDR3 sequences; 11% to 15% are singletons. Sample: whole blood. The TCR originated in an adult who was a healthcare worker with PCR-confirmed SARS-CoV-2 infection or an uninfected control (not recorded which). J is TRBJ2-1 and V is TRBV5-1, with a weak D call TRBD2 (6 bases). In DNA form, the CDR3 reads TGCGCCAGCAGCTTTAGCGGTTCCGCCTACAATGAGCAGTTCTTC. It is translated as CASSFSGSAYNEQFF.